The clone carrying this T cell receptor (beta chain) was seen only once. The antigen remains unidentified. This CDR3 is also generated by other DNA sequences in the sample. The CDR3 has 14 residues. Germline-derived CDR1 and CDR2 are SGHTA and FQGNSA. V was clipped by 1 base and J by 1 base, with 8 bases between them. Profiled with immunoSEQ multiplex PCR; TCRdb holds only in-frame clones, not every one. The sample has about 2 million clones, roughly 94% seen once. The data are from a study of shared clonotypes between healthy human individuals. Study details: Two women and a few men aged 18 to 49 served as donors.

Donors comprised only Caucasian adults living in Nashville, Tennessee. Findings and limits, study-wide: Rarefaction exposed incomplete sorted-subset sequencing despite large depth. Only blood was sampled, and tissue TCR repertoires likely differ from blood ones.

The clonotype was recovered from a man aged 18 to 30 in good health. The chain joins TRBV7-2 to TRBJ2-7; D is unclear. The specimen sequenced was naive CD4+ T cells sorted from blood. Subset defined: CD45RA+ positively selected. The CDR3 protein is CASSLVGGSYEQYF. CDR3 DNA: TGTGCCAGCAGCTTAGTTGGCGGTTCCTACGAGCAGTACTTC.